Below, one T cell receptor (beta chain) is given with its context. Its specificity is unknown. The sample belongs to a study of PD-L1 blockade in urothelial cancer. Whole-study findings and limits: At the 3-week point, tumor-associated blood clones expanded more in durable-benefit patients.

As to time point: pretreatment peripheral blood. Profiled with immunoSEQ multiplex PCR; TCRdb holds only in-frame clones, not every one. The repertoire holds tens of thousands of clones, with about 90% as singletons. V lost 2 bases to trimming and J lost 5 bases; unmatched junction nucleotides: 5. The CDR3 is 14 residues long. Looked up from germline, CDR1 is SGHNT and CDR2 is YYREEE (reference sequence). The starting material was PBMCs, obtained around atezolizumab (anti-PD-L1) treatment. This TCR came from a man aged 60-69 years with urothelial cancer. The gene calls are TRBV5-4 and TRBJ1-2; TRBD1 matches 8 bases. The CDR3 DNA is TGTGCCAGCAGCTTCCCTGGACAGGGTTATGGCTACACCTTC. It is translated as CASSFPGQGYGYTF.